The 31 T cell receptor beta chains in this list originate from one sample, sequenced in a study of blood T cell repertoires in COVID-19. Using immunoSEQ multiplex PCR, the repertoire was profiled, and TCRdb retains in-frame clones only, with some absent. This sample carries approximately 320,000 clones, approximately 85% of them seen once, and the ten largest clones take around 7.2%. Sequenced material: peripheral blood. The receptors shown here come from a human donor in a cohort sampled during active COVID-19.

This chain joins TRBV7-2 and TRBJ2-7; the D gene is possibly TRBD2 (5 bases). The CDR3 has 13 residues. Per germline, CDR1 SGHTA and CDR2 FQGNSA. Trimming left V 5 bases short and J 4 bases short, with 12 bases between. CDR3 loop: CASSERAAYEQYF. CDR3 nucleotide sequence: TGTGCCAGCAGCGAACGAGCGGCTTACGAGCAGTACTTC.

The genes are TRBV5-1 and TRBJ2-6, with D possibly being TRBD1 (6 bases). Trimming removed 0 bases from V and 6 bases from J, with 13 bases in between. Germline V gene sequence: CDR1 SGHRS, CDR2 YFSETQ. This CDR3 contains 16 residues. CDR3 DNA sequence: TGCGCCAGCAGCTTGGTGTCGCAGGGGAAGGCCAACGTCCTGACTTTC. This gives the protein CASSLVSQGKANVLTF.

This clone was observed a few times. The DNA of the CDR3 is TGCGCCAGCAAGGAGTGGTGGCAGGGGGATGGCTACACCTTC. This translates into CASKEWWQGDGYTF. The chain joins TRBV5-1 to TRBJ1-2, with 7 bases matching TRBD1. Germline V gene lookup returns CDR1 SGHRS and CDR2 YFSETQ. V trimming: 6 bases; J trimming: 6 bases; junction bases outside the gene matches: 11. This CDR3 has 14 residues.

This clone was detected only a few times. The chain's CDR3 is CASSPQGYYNSPLHF. The CDR3 DNA sequence: TGTGCCAGCAGCCCACAGGGGTACTATAATTCACCCCTCCACTTT. This chain connects TRBV5-4 to TRBJ1-6; TRBD1 aligns across 7 bases. The J segment lost 3 bases and the V segment lost 4 bases, leaving 4 bases of the junction unmatched. The CDR3 totals 15 residues. Germline CDR1 reads SGHNT; CDR2 reads YYREEE (reference sequence).

The V call is TRBV5-1, the J call TRBJ1-2; 8 nucleotides agree with TRBD1. Germline assignment: CDR1 SGHRS and CDR2 YFSETQ. V shed 4 bases, J shed 8 bases, and the junction held 10 bases outside the gene matches. The CDR3 loop spans 14 amino acids. CDR3 sequence: CASSLGQGRWGYTF. For the CDR3, the DNA is TGCGCCAGCAGCCTCGGACAGGGTAGATGGGGCTACACCTTC.

The chain combines TRBV12-5 with TRBJ2-7; TRBD1 might be the D (5 bases). The germline V gene has CDR1 LGHNT and CDR2 FRNRAP. The CDR3 has 12 amino acids. V was clipped by 7 bases and J by 5 bases, with 12 bases between them. The CDR3 DNA is TGTGCTAGTGCCCCCGTCAGGGACGAGCAGTACTTC. Protein product: CASAPVRDEQYF.

V is TRBV9 and J is TRBJ1-1; TRBD1 matches 7 bases. The CDR3 has 13 residues. Germline values: CDR1 SGDLS, CDR2 YYNGEE. V was clipped by 4 bases and J by 4 bases; unmatched bases: 4. This CDR3 is CASSPAGGTEAFF. Written as DNA, the CDR3 is TGTGCCAGCAGCCCCGCAGGGGGCACTGAAGCTTTCTTT. Full variable domain (rest looked up from reference TRBV9 and TRBJ1-1): DSGVTQTPKHLITATGQRVTLRCSPRSGDLSVYWYQQSLDQGLQFLIQYYNGEERAKGNILERFSAQQFPDLHSELNLSSLELGDSALYFCASSPAGGTEAFFGQGTRLTVV.

This chain joins TRBV2 and TRBJ2-2, with TRBD2 matching 8 bases. J was trimmed by 7 bases and V by 8 bases; bases with no gene match: 6. The germline V gene has CDR1 SNHLY and CDR2 FYNNEI. The CDR3 extends over 13 amino acids. DNA for the CDR3: TGTGCCAGCCGGGGGGGGCCCGTCGGGGAGCTGTTTTTT. Protein product: CASRGGPVGELFF.

The chain has TRBV19 and TRBJ2-7; D may be TRBD2 (5 bases). V was clipped by 5 bases and J by 0 bases, with 5 bases between them. Germline-derived CDR1 and CDR2 are LNHDA and SQIVND (reference sequence). The CDR3 is 12 amino acids. Here the CDR3 reads CASSRDSYEQYF. In nucleotides, the CDR3 is TGTGCCAGTAGTCGGGACTCCTACGAGCAGTACTTC.

The rearrangement uses TRBV5-4 and TRBJ1-2; D gene uncertain. V was cut by 5 bases and J by 8 bases, with 16 bases left in between. The CDR3 extends over 13 amino acids. From germline, CDR1 is SGHNT and CDR2 YYREEE (reference sequence). The CDR3 DNA sequence: TGTGCCAGCAGTCCCCGTCGAGGCGCCGGCTACACCTTC. Translation gives CASSPRRGAGYTF.

The chain couples TRBV18 to TRBJ1-5, with D possibly TRBD1 on 5 matching bases. CDR3 length: 15 amino acids. Trimming shortened V by 4 bases and J by 6 bases, and 16 bases separated the two germline ends. Germline V gives CDR1 KGHSH, CDR2 LQKENI. The CDR3 here is CASSQRDWGGQPQHF. DNA of the CDR3: TGTGCCAGCTCACAAAGGGACTGGGGCGGTCAGCCCCAGCATTTT.

The chain combines TRBV5-1 with TRBJ2-2, with TRBD2 as a possible D gene (6 bases). Trimming took 4 bases from V and 3 from J, leaving 16 bases between them. This CDR3 has 16 amino acids. Germline-derived CDR1 and CDR2 are SGHRS and YFSETQ. CDR3 residues: CASSPPGVGYTGELFF. The CDR3 region has the DNA TGCGCCAGCAGCCCCCCGGGGGTAGGTTACACCGGGGAGCTGTTTTTT.

This sequence joins TRBV4-1 and TRBJ1-6; D gene unclear. The germline V and J ends were trimmed by 6 bases and 8 bases, with 17 bases remaining between them. The CDR3 is 15 residues long. CDR1 and CDR2 (germline): MGHRA, YSYEKL. The CDR3 coding sequence is TGCGCCAGCAGGGAACGGCCCCCCGAGGATTCACCCCTCCACTTT. Its protein is CASRERPPEDSPLHF.

This clone was seen once. The J gene is TRBJ2-3, the V gene TRBV11-2; TRBD2 aligns across 11 bases. The V segment lost 7 bases and the J segment 2 bases; nucleotides outside the gene matches: 8. This CDR3 is built from 16 residues. From germline, CDR1 is SGHAT and CDR2 FQNNGV. The CDR3: CASTFLAGGITDTQYF. DNA for the CDR3: TGTGCCAGCACCTTCCTAGCGGGGGGTATCACAGATACGCAGTATTTT.

This clone was seen a few times. The rearrangement uses TRBV6-5 and TRBJ1-2; D call uncertain. This CDR3 comprises 14 residues. The V end was cut by 0 bases, the J end by 5 bases, with 10 bases between. Germline CDR1 MNHEY, CDR2 SVGAGI. DNA for the CDR3: TGTGCCAGCAGTTACTCACAGAACGATTATGGCTACACCTTC. Translating gives CASSYSQNDYGYTF.

Only a few counts were recorded for this clone. V is TRBV13 and J is TRBJ1-3; possibly TRBD1 for D (6 bases). Looked up from germline, CDR1 is PRHDT and CDR2 is FYEKMQ (reference sequence). V was clipped by 5 bases and J by 7 bases, with 15 bases between them. The CDR3 is 14 amino acids. The CDR3 loop is CASSADRRANTIYF. CDR3 DNA sequence: TGTGCCAGCAGCGCAGACAGGCGGGCGAACACCATATATTTT. The entire variable domain, with the rest obtained from reference TRBV13 and TRBJ1-3, is as follows: AAGVIQSPRHLIKEKRETATLKCYPIPRHDTVYWYQQGPGQDPQFLISFYEKMQSDKGSIPDRFSAQQFSDYHSELNMSSLELGDSALYFCASSADRRANTIYFGEGSWLTVV.

CDR3: CASIRRVRPSTTDTQYF. The CDR3 DNA sequence: TGTGCCAGCATTCGGCGGGTCAGGCCCTCCACCACAGATACGCAGTATTTT. The chain links TRBV21-1 to TRBJ2-3; TRBD2, the table's D call, lacks a check against the DNA. TRBV21-1 constitutes a pseudogene. The CDR3 extends over 17 amino acids.

The V and J genes are TRBV15 and TRBJ1-2; the D gene is possibly TRBD1 (6 bases). The germline V gene encodes CDR1 LNHNV and CDR2 YYDKDF (reference sequence). The V and J ends lost 0 bases and 7 bases respectively, with 18 bases between them. The CDR3 spans 16 residues. The CDR3 loop reads CATSRDAGRGGSGYTF. The CDR3 DNA sequence: TGTGCCACCAGCAGAGATGCGGGGAGGGGGGGCAGTGGCTACACCTTC.

The gene calls are TRBV30 and TRBJ1-6, with D perhaps TRBD1 (6 bases). Germline CDR1 and CDR2: GTSNPN and SVGIG (reference sequence). This CDR3 is 15 amino acids long. V was cut by 5 bases and J by 0 bases, with 11 bases left in between. For the CDR3, the DNA is TGTGCCTGGGGGGGACAAAGCTCCTATAATTCACCCCTCCACTTT. The encoded protein is CAWGGQSSYNSPLHF.

CDR3 region: CASRLSANYGYTF. As DNA, the CDR3 is TGTGCCAGCAGGCTATCTGCTAACTATGGCTACACCTTC. This rearrangement joins TRBV6-5 to TRBJ1-2; D gene ambiguous. This CDR3 contains 13 residues. The germline V gene encodes CDR1 MNHEY and CDR2 SVGAGI. V was trimmed by 6 bases and J by 0 bases, leaving 8 bases between them.

The chain couples TRBV11-1 to TRBJ2-5, with 7 bases matching TRBD1. This CDR3 has 16 amino acids. The V gene's germline CDR1 is SGHAT and CDR2 FQDESV (reference sequence). Trimming took 6 bases from V and 1 from J; bases not matched to a gene: 11. Here the CDR3 reads CASSLKPGQRQETQYF. As DNA, the CDR3 is TGTGCCAGCAGTTTAAAGCCGGGACAGCGCCAAGAGACCCAGTACTTC. Full variable domain (missing parts from reference TRBV11-1 and TRBJ2-5): EAEVAQSPRYKITEKSQAVAFWCDPISGHATLYWYRQILGQGPELLVQFQDESVVDDSQLPKDRFSAERLKGVDSTLKIQPAELGDSAMYLCASSLKPGQRQETQYFGPGTRLLVL.

On this clone: This sample also contains other DNA sequences that code for the same CDR3. This CDR3 reads CASSIRGTNTEAFF. The DNA for the CDR3 is TGTGCCAGTAGTATTCGGGGGACCAACACTGAAGCTTTCTTT. This chain uses TRBV19 with TRBJ1-1, with a weak D call TRBD1 (5 bases). Germline V gene sequence: CDR1 LNHDA, CDR2 SQIVND (reference sequence). This CDR3 comprises 14 residues. The V gene lost 3 bases and the J gene lost 2 bases, with 10 bases spanning the gap.

This clone has a single count. The gene calls are TRBV9 and TRBJ1-1; D gene uncertain. The CDR3 consists of 15 residues. Germline CDR1 reads SGDLS; CDR2 reads YYNGEE. V lost 0 bases to trimming and J lost 4 bases, with 13 bases between them. The DNA of the CDR3 is TGTGCCAGCAGCGTAGTGGCGGGTCGGAGCACTGAAGCTTTCTTT. This gives the protein CASSVVAGRSTEAFF.

V usage is TRBV7-6 and J usage is TRBJ1-1; 10 bases line up with TRBD1. Germline values: CDR1 SGHVS, CDR2 FNYEAQ. After removal of 4 bases from V and 1 base from J, the junction contained 12 bases not matched to a gene. This CDR3 has 18 amino acids. In DNA form, the CDR3 reads TGTGCCAGCAGCTCTCCGGGACAGGGGTTTATTTGGAACACTGAAGCTTTCTTT. It is translated as CASSSPGQGFIWNTEAFF.

This chain connects TRBV27 to TRBJ2-3, with a possible D match to TRBD2 (9 bases). The V gene's germline CDR1 is MNHEY and CDR2 SMNVEV (reference sequence). The CDR3 loop spans 17 amino acids. With 6 bases removed from V and 8 bases from J, the gap between germline ends came to 27 bases. CDR3 nucleotides: TGTGCCAGCAGCCGTAATCAGGGAGCGGGGGGACAGGCTACGCAGTATTTT. This codes for CASSRNQGAGGQATQYF.

This clone was recorded once. V usage is TRBV4-1 and J usage is TRBJ1-2; 7 positions match TRBD1. Germline V gene data show CDR1 as MGHRA and CDR2 as YSYEKL. The CDR3 contains 14 residues. V shed 1 base, J shed 7 bases, and the junction held 6 bases outside the gene matches. The CDR3 DNA reads as TGCGCCAGCAGCCAAGGAGACAGGGACGCTGGCTACACCTTC. Translation gives CASSQGDRDAGYTF.

J is TRBJ1-2 and V is TRBV11-1; unclear D gene. The CDR3 is 13 amino acids. V dropped 3 bases and J dropped 8 bases, with 13 bases sitting between them. The germline V gene encodes CDR1 SGHAT and CDR2 FQDESV (reference sequence). CDR3 nucleotide sequence: TGTGCCAGCAGCTTTTTGGAGTTTAAGGGCTACACCTTC. This codes for CASSFLEFKGYTF.

The V gene is TRBV5-6, the J gene TRBJ2-1; D ambiguous. The CDR3 sequence is 15 residues long. The V gene lost 4 bases and the J gene lost 9 bases, with 20 bases spanning the gap. Germline V gene sequence: CDR1 SGHDT, CDR2 YYEEEE. CDR3 coding DNA: TGTGCCAGCAGCCTCCCCTCAACCGCTCCAGGTGAGCAGTTCTTC. The encoded protein is CASSLPSTAPGEQFF.

The chain has TRBV12-5 and TRBJ2-7; D is perhaps TRBD2 (5 bases). Germline V CDR1 and CDR2: LGHNT, FRNRAP. V lost 0 bases and J lost 6, with 6 bases in between. There are 12 residues in the CDR3. CDR3 in amino acids: CASGLVGSEQYF. The CDR3 DNA reads as TGTGCTAGTGGTTTGGTAGGGAGCGAGCAGTACTTC.

The chain has TRBV1 and TRBJ2-3; whether TRBD1, the table's D call, matches the DNA was not checked. TRBV1 is a pseudogene segment. CDR3 length: 16 residues. The CDR3 nucleotides read TGCACCAGCAGCCTTTGGACAGGGAACAAAACAGATACGCAGTATTTT. Encoded protein: CTSSLWTGNKTDTQYF.

The rearrangement joins TRBV2 to TRBJ2-7; no clear D gene. Trimming removed 3 bases from V and 2 bases from J, with 8 bases in between. The CDR3 totals 13 residues. CDR1 is SNHLY and CDR2 is FYNNEI in the germline V gene. CDR3 region: CASSDSLTYEQYF. Here the CDR3 DNA reads TGTGCCAGCAGTGACTCTCTAACCTACGAGCAGTACTTC.